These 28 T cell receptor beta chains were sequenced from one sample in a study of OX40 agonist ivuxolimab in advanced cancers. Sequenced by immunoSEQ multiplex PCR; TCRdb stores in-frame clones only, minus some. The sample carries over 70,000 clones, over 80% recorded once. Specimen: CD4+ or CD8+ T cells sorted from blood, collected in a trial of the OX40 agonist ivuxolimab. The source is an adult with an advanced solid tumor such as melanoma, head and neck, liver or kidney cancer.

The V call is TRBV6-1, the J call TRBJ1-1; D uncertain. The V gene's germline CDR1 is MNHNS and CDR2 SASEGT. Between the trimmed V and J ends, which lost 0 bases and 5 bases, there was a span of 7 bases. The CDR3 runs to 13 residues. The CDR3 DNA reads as TGTGCCAGCAGTGAAGCATACGGGACTGAAGCTTTCTTT. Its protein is CASSEAYGTEAFF.

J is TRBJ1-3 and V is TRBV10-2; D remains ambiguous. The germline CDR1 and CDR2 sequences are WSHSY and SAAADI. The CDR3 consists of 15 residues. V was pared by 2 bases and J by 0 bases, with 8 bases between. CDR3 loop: CASSEVQNSGNTIYF. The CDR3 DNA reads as TGCGCCAGCAGTGAGGTACAGAACTCTGGAAACACCATATATTTT.

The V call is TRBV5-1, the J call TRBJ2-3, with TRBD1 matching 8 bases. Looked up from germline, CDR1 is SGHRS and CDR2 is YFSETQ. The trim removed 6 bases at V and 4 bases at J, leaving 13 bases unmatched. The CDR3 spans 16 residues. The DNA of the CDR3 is TGCGCCAGCACCATCCCCAGGGGGCTAGAGGCAGATACGCAGTATTTT. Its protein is CASTIPRGLEADTQYF.

CDR3 amino acids: CAWRQGAPGYTF. CDR3 bases: TGTGCCTGGAGACAGGGGGCTCCTGGCTACACCTTC. The chain recombines TRBV30 with TRBJ1-2, with TRBD1 identical over 9 bases. Looked up from germline, CDR1 is GTSNPN and CDR2 is SVGIG (reference sequence). This CDR3 is built from 12 residues. V dropped 3 bases and J dropped 7; count of bases not matched to a gene: 3. Supplemented by reference TRBV30 and TRBJ1-2, the full variable domain reads SQTIHQWPATLVQPVGSPLSLECTVEGTSNPNLYWYRQAAGRGLQLLFYSVGIGQISSEVPQNLSASRPQDRQFILSSKKLLLSDSGFYLCAWRQGAPGYTFGSGTRLTVV.

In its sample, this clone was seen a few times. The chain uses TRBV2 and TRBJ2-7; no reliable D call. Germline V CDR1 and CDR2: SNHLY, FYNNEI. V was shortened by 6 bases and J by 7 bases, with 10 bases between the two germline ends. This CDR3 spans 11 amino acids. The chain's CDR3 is CASSVETEQYF. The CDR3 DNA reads TGTGCCAGCAGCGTGGAAACGGAGCAGTACTTC.

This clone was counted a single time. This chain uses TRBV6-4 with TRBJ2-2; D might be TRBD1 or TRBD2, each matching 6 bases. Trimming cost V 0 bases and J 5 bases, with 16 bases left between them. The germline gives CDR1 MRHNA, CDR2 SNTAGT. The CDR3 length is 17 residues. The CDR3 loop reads CASSDSPWQGRTGELFF. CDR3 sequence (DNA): TGTGCCAGCAGTGACTCCCCCTGGCAGGGGAGGACCGGGGAGCTGTTTTTT.

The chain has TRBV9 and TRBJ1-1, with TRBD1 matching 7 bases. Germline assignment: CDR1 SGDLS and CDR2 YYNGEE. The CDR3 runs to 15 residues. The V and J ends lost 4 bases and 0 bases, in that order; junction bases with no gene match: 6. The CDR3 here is CASSHRQGMNTEAFF. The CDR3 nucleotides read TGTGCCAGCAGCCATCGACAGGGTATGAACACTGAAGCTTTCTTT.

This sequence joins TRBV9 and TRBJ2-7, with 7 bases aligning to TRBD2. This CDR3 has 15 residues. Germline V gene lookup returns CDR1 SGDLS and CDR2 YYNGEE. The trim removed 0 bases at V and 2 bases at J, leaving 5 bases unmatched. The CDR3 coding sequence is TGTGCCAGCAGCGTAGGCGGGAGAGACACCTACGAGCAGTACTTC. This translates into CASSVGGRDTYEQYF.

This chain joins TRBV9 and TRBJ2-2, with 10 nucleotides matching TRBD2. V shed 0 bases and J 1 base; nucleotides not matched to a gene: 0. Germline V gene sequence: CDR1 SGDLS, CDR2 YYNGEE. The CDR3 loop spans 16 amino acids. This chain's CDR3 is CASSVGLAGNTGELFF. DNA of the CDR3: TGTGCCAGCAGCGTAGGACTAGCGGGGAACACCGGGGAGCTGTTTTTT.

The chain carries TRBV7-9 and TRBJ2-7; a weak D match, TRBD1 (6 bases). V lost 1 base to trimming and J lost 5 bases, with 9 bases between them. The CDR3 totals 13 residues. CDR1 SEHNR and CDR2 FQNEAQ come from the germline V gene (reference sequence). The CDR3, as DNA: TGTGCCAGCAGCTTAGGGCAGGGGAACGAGCAGTACTTC. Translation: CASSLGQGNEQYF.

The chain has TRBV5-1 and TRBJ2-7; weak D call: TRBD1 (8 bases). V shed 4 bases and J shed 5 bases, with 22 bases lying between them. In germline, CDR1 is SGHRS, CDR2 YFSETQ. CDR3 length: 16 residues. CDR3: CASSRWGGGQVNEQYF. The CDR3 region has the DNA TGCGCCAGCAGCCGTTGGGGCGGGGGACAGGTAAACGAGCAGTACTTC.

CDR3 residues: CASEYGNIQYF. The CDR3 DNA is TGTGCCAGCGAATACGGAAACATTCAGTACTTC. V usage is TRBV7-9 and J usage is TRBJ2-4; D is uncertain. This CDR3 region has 11 residues. Per the germline V gene, CDR1 is SEHNR and CDR2 is FQNEAQ (reference sequence). V was trimmed by 8 bases and J by 6 bases, leaving 8 bases between them.

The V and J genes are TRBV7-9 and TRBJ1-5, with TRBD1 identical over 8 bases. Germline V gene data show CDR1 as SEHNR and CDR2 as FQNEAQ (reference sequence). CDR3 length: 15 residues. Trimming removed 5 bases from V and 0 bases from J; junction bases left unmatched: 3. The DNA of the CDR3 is TGTGCCAGCAGCCCTACAGGGGGTAGCAATCAGCCCCAGCATTTT. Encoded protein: CASSPTGGSNQPQHF.

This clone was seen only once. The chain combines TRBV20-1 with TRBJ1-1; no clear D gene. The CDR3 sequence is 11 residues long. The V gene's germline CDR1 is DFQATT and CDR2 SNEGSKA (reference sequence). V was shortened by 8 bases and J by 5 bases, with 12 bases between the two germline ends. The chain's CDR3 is CSLPYGTEAFF. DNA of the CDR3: TGCAGTCTCCCCTACGGGACTGAAGCTTTCTTT.

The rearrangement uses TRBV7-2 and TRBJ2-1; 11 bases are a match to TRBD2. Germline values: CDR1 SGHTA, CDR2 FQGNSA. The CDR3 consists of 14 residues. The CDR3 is CAQTGLAGGYEQFF. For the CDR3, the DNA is TGTGCGCAGACTGGGCTAGCGGGAGGATATGAGCAGTTCTTC.

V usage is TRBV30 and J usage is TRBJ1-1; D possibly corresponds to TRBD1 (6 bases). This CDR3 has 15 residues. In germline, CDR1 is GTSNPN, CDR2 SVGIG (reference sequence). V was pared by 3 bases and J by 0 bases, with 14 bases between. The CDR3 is CAWSASDSMNTEAFF. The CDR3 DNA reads TGTGCCTGGAGCGCGTCGGACAGCATGAACACTGAAGCTTTCTTT.

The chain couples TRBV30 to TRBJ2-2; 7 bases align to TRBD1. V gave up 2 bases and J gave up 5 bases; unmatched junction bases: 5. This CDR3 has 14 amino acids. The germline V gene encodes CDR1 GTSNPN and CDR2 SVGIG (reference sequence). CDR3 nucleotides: TGTGCCTGGAGTCGGGGACAGCCGACCGGGGAGCTGTTTTTT. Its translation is CAWSRGQPTGELFF.

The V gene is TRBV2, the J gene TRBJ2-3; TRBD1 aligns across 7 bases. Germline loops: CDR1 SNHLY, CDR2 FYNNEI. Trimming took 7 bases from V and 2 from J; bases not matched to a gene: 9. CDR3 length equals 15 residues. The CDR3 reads CASTTRGQTTDTQYF. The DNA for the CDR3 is TGTGCCAGCACCACAAGGGGGCAAACCACAGATACGCAGTATTTT.

CDR3 region: CASSGDRGNGYTF. The CDR3 coding sequence is TGTGCCAGCAGTGGGGACAGGGGAAATGGCTACACCTTC. The chain joins TRBV2 to TRBJ1-2, with 10 positions matching TRBD1. This CDR3 contains 13 residues. Trimming at V came to 4 bases and at J to 6 bases, leaving 2 bases not matched to a gene. Germline loops: CDR1 SNHLY, CDR2 FYNNEI.

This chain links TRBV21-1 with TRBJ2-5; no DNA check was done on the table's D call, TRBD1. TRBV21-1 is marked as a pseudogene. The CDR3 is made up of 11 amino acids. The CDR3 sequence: CAGTDQETQYF. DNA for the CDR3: TGTGCCGGCACAGATCAAGAGACCCAGTACTTC.

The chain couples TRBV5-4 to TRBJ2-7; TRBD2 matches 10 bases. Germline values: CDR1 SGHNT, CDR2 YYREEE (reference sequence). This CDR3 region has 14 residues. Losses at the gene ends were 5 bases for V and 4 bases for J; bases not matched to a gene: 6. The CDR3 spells CASSSLAGAYEQYF. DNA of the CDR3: TGTGCCAGCAGTTCGCTAGCGGGAGCTTACGAGCAGTACTTC.

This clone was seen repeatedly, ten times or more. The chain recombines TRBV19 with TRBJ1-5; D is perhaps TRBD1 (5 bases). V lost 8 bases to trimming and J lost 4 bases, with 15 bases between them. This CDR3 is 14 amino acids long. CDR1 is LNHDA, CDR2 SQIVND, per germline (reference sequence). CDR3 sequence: CASCRDGGNQPQHF. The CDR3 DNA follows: TGTGCCAGTTGTAGGGACGGAGGAAATCAGCCCCAGCATTTT. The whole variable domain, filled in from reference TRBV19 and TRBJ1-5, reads DGGITQSPKYLFRKEGQNVTLSCEQNLNHDAMYWYRQDPGQGLRLIYYSQIVNDFQKGDIAEGYSVSREKKESFPLTVTSAQKNPTAFYLCASCRDGGNQPQHFGDGTRLSIL.

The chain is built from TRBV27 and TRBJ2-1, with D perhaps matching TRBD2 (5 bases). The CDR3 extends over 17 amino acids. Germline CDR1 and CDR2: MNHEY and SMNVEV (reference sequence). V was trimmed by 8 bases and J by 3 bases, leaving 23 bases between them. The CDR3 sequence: CASSSSERLSYYNEQFF. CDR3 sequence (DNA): TGTGCCAGCTCATCCAGTGAGCGGCTGTCATACTACAATGAGCAGTTCTTC.

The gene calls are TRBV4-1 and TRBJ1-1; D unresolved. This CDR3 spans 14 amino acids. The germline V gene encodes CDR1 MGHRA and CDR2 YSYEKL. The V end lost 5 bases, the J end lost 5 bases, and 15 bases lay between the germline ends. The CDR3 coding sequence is TGCGCCAGCAGCATTGCTAAAGAACTTACTGAAGCTTTCTTT. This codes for CASSIAKELTEAFF.

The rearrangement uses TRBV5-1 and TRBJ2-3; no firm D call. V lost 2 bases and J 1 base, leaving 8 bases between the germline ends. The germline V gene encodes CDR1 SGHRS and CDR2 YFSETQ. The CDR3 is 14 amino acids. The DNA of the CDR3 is TGCGCCAGCAGCTTAGGTACGGGCACAGATACGCAGTATTTT. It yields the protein CASSLGTGTDTQYF.

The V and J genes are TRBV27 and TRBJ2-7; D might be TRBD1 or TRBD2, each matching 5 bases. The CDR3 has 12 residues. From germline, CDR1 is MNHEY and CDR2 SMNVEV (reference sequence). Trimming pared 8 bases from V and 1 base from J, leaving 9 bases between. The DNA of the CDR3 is TGTGCCAGCGCTGGGGGTTCCTACGAGCAGTACTTC. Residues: CASAGGSYEQYF.

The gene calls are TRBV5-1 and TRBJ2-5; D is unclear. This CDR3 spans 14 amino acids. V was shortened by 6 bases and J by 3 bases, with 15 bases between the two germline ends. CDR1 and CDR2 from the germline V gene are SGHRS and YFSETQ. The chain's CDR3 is CASIGLSDEETQYF. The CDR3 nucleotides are TGCGCCAGCATCGGGCTATCAGACGAAGAGACCCAGTACTTC.

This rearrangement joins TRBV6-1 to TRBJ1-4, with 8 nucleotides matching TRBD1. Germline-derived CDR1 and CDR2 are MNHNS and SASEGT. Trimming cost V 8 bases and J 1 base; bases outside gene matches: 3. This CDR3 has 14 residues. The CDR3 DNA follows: TGTGCCAGCGACAGGGGCGGAACTAATGAAAAACTGTTTTTT. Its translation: CASDRGGTNEKLFF.